This entry features one T cell receptor (beta chain) sequence. Its antigen is unknown. This sample was taken from a study of T cells in Graves' hyperthyroidism and ophthalmopathy. Findings and limits, study-wide: A model of 13 V-J features distinguished ophthalmopathy from stable hyperthyroidism.

Template material for amplifying TCR beta CDR3 regions consisted of RNA transcripts. HTBI primers were the set used in a first-round RT-PCR of the TCR CDR3. In TCRdb, the multiplex PCR reads were re-called with MiXCR into one record per CDR3 protein. Counted here are around 300,000 distinct CDR3 sequences, roughly 22% occurring once; the ten biggest clones make up about 60%. Diagnosis rested on symptoms, serum thyroxine and TRAb, thyroid ultrasound, and orbital computed tomography. CDR1 is MNHNS, CDR2 SASEGT, per germline. This CDR3 is 12 amino acids long. The V end lost 6 bases, the J end lost 5 bases, and 11 bases lay between the germline ends.

Sample: blood. The chain recombines TRBV6-1 with TRBJ2-7; perhaps TRBD2 as D (5 bases). The clonotype was recovered from a man aged 25-45 years with Graves' ophthalmopathy. The DNA for the CDR3 is TGTGCCAGCAGGAAAGGACTGAACGAGCAGTACTTC. It translates to CASRKGLNEQYF.